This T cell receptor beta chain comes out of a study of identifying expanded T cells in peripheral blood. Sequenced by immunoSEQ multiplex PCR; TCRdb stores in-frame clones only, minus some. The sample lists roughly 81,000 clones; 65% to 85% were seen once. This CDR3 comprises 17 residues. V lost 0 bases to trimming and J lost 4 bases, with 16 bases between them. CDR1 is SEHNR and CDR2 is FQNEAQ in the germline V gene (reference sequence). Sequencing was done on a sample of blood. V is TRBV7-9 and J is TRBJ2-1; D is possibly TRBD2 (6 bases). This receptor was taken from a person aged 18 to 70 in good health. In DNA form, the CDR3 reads TGTGCCAGCAGCTTAGCCCTTGCGGGGACCCCTTACAATGAGCAGTTCTTC. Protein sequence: CASSLALAGTPYNEQFF.